Below, one T cell receptor beta chain is given with its context. The antigen is not known. From germline, CDR1 is SGHDN and CDR2 FVKESK. The CDR3 sequence is 13 residues long. The ends were cut back, 2 bases at V and 5 bases at J, with 8 bases in the middle. These data are taken from a study of CD8+ T cells in alopecia areata. Extracted RNA was reverse transcribed, and the resulting cDNA served as sequencing template. Here immunoSEQ multiplex PCR was the method, and the copy in TCRdb shows in-frame clones only, minus some. The data show around 29,000 clones, approximately 60% seen once. Using a FACSAria, the CD4+ and CD8+ T cells were sorted from the PBMCs. Study results and caveats: Relative to normal scalp, lesional scalp, especially alopecia totalis/universalis, showed higher clonality. Sequencing of scalp samples also captures resident alphabeta T cells of normal skin. Mice gave a clearer picture of TCR sharing than patients did, possibly for HLA-related reasons.

The sample taken for sequencing was NKG2D-high CD8+ T cells sorted from blood. The source of this sequence is a human donor with alopecia areata. The V call is TRBV14, the J call TRBJ2-3; D unresolved. CDR3 in amino acids: CASSQLILDTQYF. CDR3 nucleotides: TGTGCCAGCAGCCAACTGATCCTAGATACGCAGTATTTT. Looking up the rest from reference TRBV14 and TRBJ2-3 gives the full variable domain: EAGVTQFPSHSVIEKGQTVTLRCDPISGHDNLYWYRRVMGKEIKFLLHFVKESKQDESGMPNNRFLAERTGGTYSTLKVQPAELEDSGVYFCASSQLILDTQYFGPGTRLTVL.